This T cell receptor (beta chain) was observed in a study of regulatory T cells in long-lasting Graves disease. Specified time point: newly diagnosed GD, antithyroid drugs for less than 3 months. PBMCs were the source of the RNA used for TCR sequencing. The authors built TCR beta libraries using iRepertoire HTBI primers and Arm-PCR of CDR3 regions. TCRdb re-called the multiplex PCR reads with MiXCR, one entry per CDR3 protein. The data contain roughly 320,000 distinct CDR3 sequences, around 17% of them seen just once; the ten biggest clones take up 30%. This clonotype was seen a few times. This same sample was also part of a study on T cells in Graves' hyperthyroidism and ophthalmopathy.

Sequencing was performed on peripheral blood mononuclear cells (PBMCs), taken at new diagnosis, from a patient treated with antithyroid drugs. This receptor was obtained from a middle-aged man with Graves disease.

As DNA, the CDR3 is TGTGCCACCAGGGTCAGGACCGATCAAGAGACCCAGTACTTC. Translation gives CATRVRTDQETQYF. The chain has TRBV10-3 and TRBJ2-5, with D perhaps TRBD1 (5 bases). Germline lookup yields CDR1 ENHRY and CDR2 SYGVKD. The CDR3 consists of 14 residues. Trimming cost V 10 bases and J 2 bases, with 17 bases left between them.